These T cell receptor beta chains were read from a single sample in a study of persistence of HIV-infected CD4 T cells. For these receptors, no antigen is known. The table came from immunoSEQ multiplex PCR; TCRdb's copy has only in-frame clones and leaves some out. In the table there are 35,000 to 50,000 clones, 91% of which are singletons. The sequencing here drew on CD4+ T cells sorted from PBMCs after approximately 19-hour stimulation, taken from a patient who received antiretroviral therapy. The source is an adult man with HIV who was CMV-seropositive. Each CDR3 is given without its conserved first and last residue.

J: TRBJ2-4
V: TRBV3-1/TRBV3-2
CDR3: ASSHRGSDAKNIQY

J: TRBJ1-4
V: TRBV6-5
CDR3: ASSYGGATNEKLF

J: TRBJ2-3
V: TRBV7-5
CDR3: ARSLALFQVRGTDTQY

J: TRBJ1-5
V: TRBV27
CDR3: ASSSDSDQPQH

J: TRBJ1-6
V: TRBV3-1/TRBV3-2
CDR3: ASSQTQGPLH

J: TRBJ2-3
V: TRBV9
CDR3: ASSVAVESFPTNTQY

J: TRBJ1-3
V: TRBV6-5
CDR3: ASRTVGVSGNTIY

J: TRBJ2-5
V: TRBV7-2
CDR3: ASSHNGGEETQY

J: TRBJ2-3
V: TRBV28
CDR3: ASSSPAGVYTDTQY

J: TRBJ2-7
V: TRBV5-5
CDR3: ASSLTRLYEQY

J: TRBJ1-1
V: TRBV13
CDR3: ASSLRGGQGTEAF

J: TRBJ2-7
V: TRBV28
CDR3: ASRNPGAGWNEQY

J: TRBJ2-7
V: TRBV5-4
CDR3: ASSPDQNSYEQY

J: TRBJ2-7
V: TRBV7-9
CDR3: ASSFSGTSYYEQY

J: TRBJ2-2
V: TRBV27
CDR3: ASSKLATENTGELF

J: TRBJ1-1
V: TRBV19
CDR3: ASSRRQGQDTEAF

J: TRBJ2-3
V: TRBV6-5
CDR3: ASSYQRGGLGGTQY

J: TRBJ1-1
V: TRBV5-1
CDR3: ASSLVGSAEAF

J: TRBJ1-1
V: TRBV4-2
CDR3: ASSQEGGHTNTEAF

J: TRBJ2-1
V: TRBV7-2
CDR3: ASSLAPISSYNEQF

J: TRBJ2-5
V: TRBV7-2
CDR3: ASSLGLAAETQY

J: TRBJ2-3
V: TRBV7-3
CDR3: ASSYGTRAGTQY

J: TRBJ2-3
V: TRBV5-1
CDR3: ASRLSPQWGGGTDTQY

J: TRBJ2-6
V: TRBV2
CDR3: ASSAQGSGANVLT

J: TRBJ1-6
V: TRBV7-6
CDR3: ASSLEAPGTAVMSPLH

J: TRBJ2-6
V: TRBV6-5
CDR3: ASTSFSGANVLT

J: TRBJ2-2
V: TRBV3-1/TRBV3-2
CDR3: ASSQAVGELF

J: TRBJ1-5
V: TRBV2
CDR3: ASRGTINQPQH

J: TRBJ1-2
V: TRBV5-4
CDR3: ASSRFGTGWYGYT

J: TRBJ1-2
V: TRBV6-5
CDR3: ASSLAREYGYT

J: TRBJ2-2
V: TRBV11-3
CDR3: ASSSQYTGELF

J: TRBJ2-2
V: TRBV15
CDR3: ATSRARAPVAGSNTGELF

J: TRBJ2-7
V: TRBV28
CDR3: ASRATGMGVYEQY

J: TRBJ1-1
V: TRBV7-3
CDR3: ASSFFVNTEAF

J: TRBJ1-4
V: TRBV29-1
CDR3: SVPRGGATNEKLF

J: TRBJ1-2
V: TRBV5-4
CDR3: ASSLDRGNFNYGYT

J: TRBJ1-4
V: TRBV18
CDR3: ASSPGQVTTNEKLF

J: TRBJ2-7
V: TRBV23-1
CDR3: ASSFWTGRLIEQY

J: TRBJ1-2
V: TRBV12-3/TRBV12-4
CDR3: ASSFRGDYGYT

J: TRBJ2-3
V: TRBV10-2
CDR3: ASSELDSLGTDTQY

J: TRBJ2-6
V: TRBV5-5
CDR3: ASRPHRPTFSGANVLT

J: TRBJ1-1
V: TRBV2
CDR3: ASSVRDRDTEAF